What follows are 2 T cell receptor beta chains derived from one specimen sequenced in a study of T cells in Graves' hyperthyroidism and ophthalmopathy. Regions amplified from RNA transcripts were the TCR beta CDR3 regions. In the first-round RT-PCR of the TCR CDR3, the HTBI primer set was used. TCRdb called the multiplex PCR reads again in MiXCR, with one record for every CDR3 protein. The sample has 700,000 or so distinct CDR3 sequences, about 15% seen once. Sequencing was performed on blood. The receptor set was obtained from a man between 18 and 35 years old with Graves' hyperthyroidism.

This clonotype has a handful of counts. The V and J genes are TRBV19 and TRBJ2-7, with D possibly matching TRBD1 (6 bases). This CDR3 region has 13 residues. Trimming removed 7 bases from V and 5 bases from J, with 15 bases in between. Germline V gene sequence: CDR1 LNHDA, CDR2 SQIVND (reference sequence). The CDR3: CASKAGERDEQYF. CDR3 coding DNA: TGTGCCAGTAAGGCAGGGGAGAGGGACGAGCAGTACTTC.

This clonotype was detected many times. The chain couples TRBV11-2 to TRBJ2-7; 8 bases line up with TRBD1. There are 14 residues in the CDR3. Trimming removed 6 bases from V and 3 bases from J; junction bases left unmatched: 7. The germline V gene has CDR1 SGHAT and CDR2 FQNNGV. The CDR3 protein is CASRSGTGGYEQYF. CDR3 nucleotide sequence: TGTGCCAGCAGGTCCGGGACAGGAGGCTACGAGCAGTACTTC.